Below are 21 T cell receptor beta chains sequenced from a single sample in a study of human T cells and chemical hapten exposure. One entry per CDR3 protein results from TCRdb running MiXCR on the RACE reads. The sample holds about 110,000 distinct CDR3 sequences, roughly 9.6% seen once. Specified time point: patch test 1, 2 weeks after DPC sensitization. Treatment noted: therapeutic diphenylcyclopropenone sensitization with weekly scalp DPC. Specimen: whole blood, collected in connection with sensitization to the hapten diphenylcyclopropenone (DPC). The receptor set was obtained from a woman aged 35 to 49 with alopecia areata. Some clones in this sample may be carry-over from other donors' samples.

This clonotype was counted ten times or more. The chain has TRBV20-1 and TRBJ1-1; no reliable D call. This CDR3 region has 15 residues. Germline V gene lookup returns CDR1 DFQATT and CDR2 SNEGSKA (reference sequence). Trimming took off 2 bases at V and 1 base at J, with 14 bases between the two ends. This CDR3 reads CSARRPAGKNTEAFF. The DNA for the CDR3 is TGCAGTGCTAGAAGACCCGCCGGAAAGAACACTGAAGCTTTCTTT.

This clonotype was seen ten or more times. The chain employs TRBV3-1 and TRBJ2-1; possibly TRBD2 for D (5 bases). Germline CDR1 reads LGHDT; CDR2 reads YNNKEL (reference sequence). V gave up 4 bases and J gave up 6 bases, with 10 bases separating them. This CDR3 contains 13 residues. The CDR3 DNA is TGTGCCAGCAGCCCGCCCCGGGGCAATGAGCAGTTCTTC. Translation: CASSPPRGNEQFF.

V usage is TRBV11-1 and J usage is TRBJ2-2, with TRBD1 matching 8 bases. This CDR3 is 16 amino acids long. V shed 3 bases and J 3 bases; nucleotides not matched to a gene: 6. Per germline, CDR1 SGHAT and CDR2 FQDESV (reference sequence). The CDR3 protein is CASSLGDRRDTGELFF. The DNA for the CDR3 is TGTGCCAGCAGCTTGGGGGACAGGAGGGACACCGGGGAGCTGTTTTTT.

There are a few counts of this clonotype. This sequence joins TRBV6-2 or TRBV6-3 and TRBJ1-1, with a tentative D call TRBD1 (5 bases). Germline V lookup: CDR1 MNHEY, CDR2 SVGEGT. V was cut by 3 bases and J by 0 bases, with 14 bases left in between. The CDR3 loop spans 16 amino acids. The CDR3 bases are TGTGCCAGCAGTTATGTCGACAGCGCAATGAACACTGAAGCTTTCTTT. Translation gives CASSYVDSAMNTEAFF.

This clonotype was counted at least ten times. The chain links TRBV5-1 to TRBJ1-2, with TRBD1 identical over 10 bases. This CDR3 has 14 amino acids. V trimming: 4 bases; J trimming: 4 bases; junction bases outside the gene matches: 4. Germline assignment: CDR1 SGHRS and CDR2 YFSETQ. Here the CDR3 reads CASSAGTGVYGYTF. CDR3 nucleotide sequence: TGCGCCAGCAGCGCCGGGACAGGGGTCTATGGCTACACCTTC.

The gene calls are TRBV7-9 and TRBJ2-6, with TRBD1 matching 7 bases. V shed 6 bases and J 0 bases; nucleotides not matched to a gene: 11. CDR1 is SEHNR and CDR2 is FQNEAQ in the germline V gene (reference sequence). This CDR3 has 18 residues. CDR3 residues: CASSIRQGLSSGANVLTF. Written as DNA, the CDR3 is TGTGCCAGCAGTATTCGACAGGGCCTAAGCTCTGGGGCCAACGTCCTGACTTTC. Using reference TRBV7-9 and TRBJ2-6 for the parts outside the CDR3, the full variable domain is DTGVSQNPRHKITKRGQNVTFRCDPISEHNRLYWYRQTLGQGPEFLTYFQNEAQLEKSRLLSDRFSAERPKGSFSTLEIQRTEQGDSAMYLCASSIRQGLSSGANVLTFGAGSRLTVL.

This clonotype was picked up many times. The chain is built from TRBV20-1 and TRBJ2-3; D gene uncertain. The CDR3 spans 15 residues. Trimming shortened V by 6 bases and J by 4 bases, and 20 bases separated the two germline ends. Looked up from germline, CDR1 is DFQATT and CDR2 is SNEGSKA (reference sequence). The CDR3 DNA reads TGCAGTGCCCCTCCGGCCAGCCTGGGCTCAGATACGCAGTATTTT. Translation gives CSAPPASLGSDTQYF.

The sample holds a few counts of this clonotype. V and J are TRBV20-1 and TRBJ2-3; D is perhaps TRBD2 (5 bases). The germline gives CDR1 DFQATT, CDR2 SNEGSKA (reference sequence). Trimming left V 5 bases short and J 1 base short, with 16 bases between. This CDR3 region has 15 residues. CDR3 DNA: TGCAGTGCTCCGGGAAGAGGCCAAGGCACAGATACGCAGTATTTT. It codes for CSAPGRGQGTDTQYF.

This chain uses TRBV2 with TRBJ1-5; D gene uncertain. Germline V gene data show CDR1 as SNHLY and CDR2 as FYNNEI. V was clipped by 0 bases and J by 0 bases, with 6 bases between them. The CDR3 has 15 residues. CDR3 sequence: CASSEAADSNQPQHF. The CDR3 region has the DNA TGTGCCAGCAGTGAAGCAGCGGATAGCAATCAGCCCCAGCATTTT.

This clonotype was detected a few times. V gene TRBV2 combines with J gene TRBJ1-5; 10 bases align to TRBD1. The V gene's germline CDR1 is SNHLY and CDR2 FYNNEI. Trimming removed 5 bases from V and 0 bases from J; junction bases left unmatched: 7. The CDR3 totals 17 residues. The CDR3 DNA reads as TGTGCCAGCAGTCAGGGACAGGGGACCCATAGCAATCAGCCCCAGCATTTT. It translates to CASSQGQGTHSNQPQHF.

This clonotype has only a few counts. The rearrangement uses TRBV29-1 and TRBJ2-3; the D gene is possibly TRBD2 (6 bases). V shed 1 base and J shed 4 bases, with 15 bases lying between them. CDR3 size: 15 residues. From germline, CDR1 is SQVTM and CDR2 ANQGSEA. CDR3 loop: CSVEGDSSGADTQYF. In DNA, the CDR3 is TGCAGCGTTGAAGGGGACTCCTCAGGAGCAGATACGCAGTATTTT.

The chain links TRBV6-1 to TRBJ1-5; D is unclear. CDR3 length: 13 residues. V shed 3 bases and J shed 5 bases, with 8 bases lying between them. Germline lookup yields CDR1 MNHNS and CDR2 SASEGT. CDR3 sequence: CASSDRYHQPQHF. CDR3 nucleotides: TGTGCCAGCAGTGACAGGTACCATCAGCCCCAGCATTTT.

The rearrangement links TRBV18 to TRBJ2-5; D is unresolved. From germline, CDR1 is KGHSH and CDR2 LQKENI. CDR3 size: 13 residues. V lost 3 bases and J 4 bases, leaving 9 bases between the germline ends. The chain's CDR3 is CASSPQRLETQYF. CDR3 in DNA: TGTGCCAGCTCACCTCAACGCCTAGAGACCCAGTACTTC.

This clonotype occurred once. The chain couples TRBV6-5 to TRBJ2-3, with 7 bases matching TRBD2. The CDR3 has 16 residues. Germline CDR1 is MNHEY and CDR2 is SVGAGI. The V gene end was trimmed by 1 base and the J gene end by 5 bases; junction bases not matched to a gene: 9. CDR3 protein: CASSYYLGGMGDTQYF. For the CDR3, the DNA is TGTGCCAGCAGTTACTACCTGGGGGGGATGGGAGATACGCAGTATTTT.

The rearrangement uses TRBV12-3 or TRBV12-4 and TRBJ1-2; the D is unclear. The CDR3 consists of 13 residues. V was trimmed by 7 bases and J by 8 bases, leaving 17 bases between them. The CDR3 spells CASTLAGSGGYTF. CDR3 in DNA: TGTGCCAGCACCCTTGCCGGATCGGGCGGCTACACCTTC.

The V and J genes are TRBV5-5 and TRBJ1-6; D possibly corresponds to TRBD1 (6 bases). This CDR3 region has 15 residues. Germline-derived CDR1 and CDR2 are SGHKS and YYEKEE (reference sequence). The V end lost 2 bases, the J end lost 4 bases, and 10 bases lay between the germline ends. The CDR3 loop is CASSFNTGYNSPLHF. The DNA for the CDR3 is TGTGCCAGCAGCTTTAACACAGGGTATAATTCACCCCTCCACTTT.

This clonotype was counted between two and nine times. V usage is TRBV3-1 and J usage is TRBJ2-5; no firm D call. This CDR3 region has 11 residues. Germline CDR1 LGHDT, CDR2 YNNKEL (reference sequence). V lost 1 base and J lost 7, with 4 bases in between. The CDR3 sequence is CASSQGVTQYF. The CDR3 nucleotides are TGTGCCAGCAGCCAAGGGGTGACCCAGTACTTC.

This clonotype came up a few times. This chain links TRBV27 with TRBJ1-5; D is uncertain. The V gene lost 2 bases and the J gene lost 0 bases, with 5 bases spanning the gap. CDR3 length: 14 amino acids. In germline, CDR1 is MNHEY, CDR2 SMNVEV (reference sequence). CDR3 residues: CASSLENSNQPQHF. CDR3 DNA: TGTGCCAGCAGTTTAGAGAATAGCAATCAGCCCCAGCATTTT.

Many counts were recorded for this clonotype. The chain employs TRBV9 and TRBJ2-6; tentative D call: TRBD1 (5 bases). This CDR3 comprises 17 residues. Trimming stripped 4 bases from V and 0 bases from J, with 14 bases between. Germline-derived CDR1 and CDR2 are SGDLS and YYNGEE. CDR3 region: CASSIDSVNSGANVLTF. The CDR3 nucleotides are TGTGCCAGCAGCATCGACAGTGTAAACTCTGGGGCCAACGTCCTGACTTTC.

Many counts were recorded for this clonotype. The V and J genes are TRBV7-9 and TRBJ1-1; a possible D gene is TRBD1 (6 bases). CDR1 and CDR2 (germline): SEHNR, FQNEAQ (reference sequence). The CDR3 is 15 amino acids. Trimming took 0 bases from V and 3 from J, leaving 11 bases between them. Written as DNA, the CDR3 is TGTGCCAGCAGCTTAGCGCAGGGGCAGGACACTGAAGCTTTCTTT. It yields the protein CASSLAQGQDTEAFF.

The rearrangement links TRBV5-1 to TRBJ2-7; weak D call: TRBD1 (7 bases). The length of the CDR3 is 15 residues. The germline V gene has CDR1 SGHRS and CDR2 YFSETQ. Trimming removed 2 bases from V and 7 bases from J, with 19 bases in between. CDR3 nucleotides: TGCGCCAGCAGCTTTCTGGGACTCCAGGGGGGAGAGCAGTACTTC. It specifies CASSFLGLQGGEQYF.